A single sample gave rise to the 21 T cell receptor beta chains below, sequenced in a study of tumour-infiltrating T cells in Burkitt lymphoma. The protocol was immunoSEQ multiplex PCR, while the TCRdb copy is restricted to in-frame clones and leaves out a portion. The sample records around 13,000 clones, 65% to 90% being singletons. The specimen was tumor tissue. The receptors originated from a human donor with diffuse large B-cell lymphoma.

The rearrangement joins TRBV2 to TRBJ2-3; TRBD2 matches 7 bases. The germline V gene has CDR1 SNHLY and CDR2 FYNNEI. Trimming cost V 6 bases and J 2 bases; bases outside gene matches: 5. CDR3 size: 14 residues. Written as DNA, the CDR3 is TGTGCCAGCAGGCCGGGACTAAACACAGATACGCAGTATTTT. Protein sequence: CASRPGLNTDTQYF.

The chain combines TRBV6-5 with TRBJ1-5; weak D call: TRBD1 (5 bases). V lost 5 bases and J 4 bases, leaving 15 bases between the germline ends. This CDR3 is 15 amino acids long. CDR1 is MNHEY and CDR2 is SVGAGI in the germline V gene. The CDR3 reads CASSPLGQKNQPQHF. DNA of the CDR3: TGTGCCAGCAGTCCCTTGGGGCAGAAGAATCAGCCCCAGCATTTT.

The rearrangement links TRBV7-8 to TRBJ2-1; 8 bases line up with TRBD2. The V segment lost 5 bases and the J segment 2 bases; nucleotides outside the gene matches: 11. The CDR3 is made up of 17 amino acids. Germline V CDR1 and CDR2: SGHVS, FQNEAQ. The CDR3: CASSPPGGRGPYNEQFF. The CDR3 bases are TGTGCCAGCAGCCCCCCGGGGGGGCGGGGTCCCTACAATGAGCAGTTCTTC. The whole variable domain, remainder taken from reference TRBV7-8 and TRBJ2-1, is GAGVSQSPRYKVAKRGQDVALRCDPISGHVSLFWYQQALGQGPEFLTYFQNEAQLDKSGLPSDRFFAERPEGSVSTLKIQRTQQEDSAVYLCASSPPGGRGPYNEQFFGPGTRLTVL.

The rearrangement joins TRBV2 to TRBJ2-7; D is ambiguous. Germline assignment: CDR1 SNHLY and CDR2 FYNNEI. CDR3 length: 15 amino acids. The V end was cut by 2 bases, the J end by 5 bases, with 16 bases between. CDR3 DNA sequence: TGTGCCAGCAGTGAATGGGCCGACGATTCCAACGAGCAGTACTTC. Amino acid sequence: CASSEWADDSNEQYF.

The rearrangement uses TRBV19 and TRBJ2-3, with a weak D call TRBD2 (5 bases). The CDR3 totals 12 residues. Trimming removed 6 bases from V and 4 bases from J, with 8 bases in between. Germline CDR1 and CDR2: LNHDA and SQIVND (reference sequence). The CDR3 loop reads CASSTSADTQYF. The CDR3 nucleotides are TGTGCCAGTAGCACTAGTGCAGATACGCAGTATTTT.

This chain connects TRBV5-1 to TRBJ1-2, with 9 nucleotides matching TRBD1. Germline CDR1 SGHRS, CDR2 YFSETQ. With 7 bases clipped from V and 6 bases from J, the junction kept 7 bases outside the gene matches. The CDR3 covers 13 residues. The CDR3 loop reads CASSRTGVDGYTF. The CDR3 bases are TGCGCCAGCTCTCGGACAGGGGTAGATGGCTACACCTTC.

The chain is built from TRBV6-1 and TRBJ2-1; no clear D. CDR3 length equals 14 residues. The germline gives CDR1 MNHNS, CDR2 SASEGT. The V gene lost 6 bases and the J gene lost 5 bases, with 14 bases spanning the gap. This chain's CDR3 is CASRLDQLNNEQFF. CDR3 coding DNA: TGTGCCAGCAGGCTGGACCAACTAAACAATGAGCAGTTCTTC.

For the CDR3, the DNA is TGTGCCACCAGCAGTGACGGAGGTAATGAAAAACTGTTTTTT. Translation: CATSSDGGNEKLFF. The chain has TRBV15 and TRBJ1-4; D gene uncertain. The CDR3 covers 14 residues. The V end was cut by 3 bases, the J end by 4 bases, with 9 bases between. CDR1 is LNHNV, CDR2 YYDKDF, per germline (reference sequence). The full variable domain, rest sourced from reference TRBV15 and TRBJ1-4, is DAMVIQNPRYQVTQFGKPVTLSCSQTLNHNVMYWYQQKSSQAPKLLFHYYDKDFNNEADTPDNFQSRRPNTSFCFLDIRSPGLGDTAMYLCATSSDGGNEKLFFGSGTQLSVL.

The chain couples TRBV12-5 to TRBJ1-3, with D perhaps matching TRBD1 (6 bases). This CDR3 is 10 amino acids long. Trimming stripped 11 bases from V and 6 bases from J, with 8 bases between. The germline V gene encodes CDR1 LGHNT and CDR2 FRNRAP. CDR3 residues: CASGENTIYF. The CDR3 nucleotides are TGTGCTTCAGGGGAAAACACCATATATTTT.

The CDR3 coding sequence is TGTGCCAGCAGCTCGATAGCGGGGGATTCTTACGAGCAGTACTTC. It codes for CASSSIAGDSYEQYF. The V and J genes are TRBV5-4 and TRBJ2-7; 9 positions agree with TRBD2. CDR3 length: 15 residues. CDR1 and CDR2 from the germline V gene are SGHNT and YYREEE (reference sequence). Losses at the gene ends were 3 bases for V and 4 bases for J; bases not matched to a gene: 8.

The chain couples TRBV11-2 to TRBJ1-5; 7 positions agree with TRBD1. The CDR3 is 13 residues long. In germline, CDR1 is SGHAT, CDR2 FQNNGV. Germline trimming cut 6 bases from V and 7 bases from J; bases unmatched to any gene: 6. As DNA, the CDR3 is TGTGCCAGCAGTACCGACAGGGACCAGCCCCAGCATTTT. This sequence encodes CASSTDRDQPQHF.

V usage is TRBV9 and J usage is TRBJ1-4; D unresolved. V lost 0 bases and J lost 6, with 6 bases in between. The CDR3 runs to 13 residues. Germline V gene data show CDR1 as SGDLS and CDR2 as YYNGEE. DNA for the CDR3: TGTGCCAGCAGCGTAGCATCCGATGAAAAACTGTTTTTT. It is translated as CASSVASDEKLFF.

V gene TRBV5-6 combines with J gene TRBJ1-1, with TRBD1 matching over 9 bases. J lost 10 bases, V lost 6 bases, and 10 bases had no gene match. The CDR3 runs 13 residues. The germline V gene encodes CDR1 SGHDT and CDR2 YYEEEE. Here the CDR3 reads CASTRTGEGRAFF. Here the CDR3 DNA reads TGTGCCAGCACCCGGACAGGGGAGGGTAGAGCTTTCTTT.

The rearrangement uses TRBV2 and TRBJ2-7; no reliable D call. Germline loops: CDR1 SNHLY, CDR2 FYNNEI. The V and J ends lost 6 bases and 3 bases respectively, with 12 bases between them. The CDR3 is 13 amino acids. Here the CDR3 reads CASRRADGYEQYF. The CDR3 bases are TGTGCCAGCAGAAGGGCTGACGGCTACGAGCAGTACTTC.

The chain is built from TRBV19 and TRBJ1-1; D is undetermined. V lost 1 base to trimming and J lost 5 bases, with 14 bases between them. Germline values: CDR1 LNHDA, CDR2 SQIVND (reference sequence). CDR3 length equals 15 residues. The DNA of the CDR3 is TGTGCCAGTAGTATAGGAGGCGGGGTGTGGACTGAAGCTTTCTTT. Its protein is CASSIGGGVWTEAFF. Drawing the rest from reference TRBV19 and TRBJ1-1, the complete variable domain is DGGITQSPKYLFRKEGQNVTLSCEQNLNHDAMYWYRQDPGQGLRLIYYSQIVNDFQKGDIAEGYSVSREKKESFPLTVTSAQKNPTAFYLCASSIGGGVWTEAFFGQGTRLTVV.

The chain joins TRBV19 to TRBJ2-2, with D possibly being TRBD2 (5 bases). The CDR3 covers 17 residues. Germline values: CDR1 LNHDA, CDR2 SQIVND (reference sequence). Between the trimmed V and J ends, which lost 2 bases and 2 bases, there was a span of 15 bases. CDR3 amino acids: CASSISVDYFNTGELFF. CDR3 bases: TGTGCCAGTAGTATATCCGTAGACTATTTTAACACCGGGGAGCTGTTTTTT. Looking up the rest from reference TRBV19 and TRBJ2-2 gives the full variable domain: DGGITQSPKYLFRKEGQNVTLSCEQNLNHDAMYWYRQDPGQGLRLIYYSQIVNDFQKGDIAEGYSVSREKKESFPLTVTSAQKNPTAFYLCASSISVDYFNTGELFFGEGSRLTVL.

This clone has more than one count but fewer than ten. The rearrangement links TRBV7-9 to TRBJ2-1, with 12 positions matching TRBD2. There are 13 residues in the CDR3. The junction had 3 bases not matched to a gene; V was cut back by 5 bases and J by 10 bases. Per the germline V gene, CDR1 is SEHNR and CDR2 is FQNEAQ (reference sequence). Written as DNA, the CDR3 is TGTGCCAGCAGCCCCGGGACTAGCGGGGAGCAGTTCTTC. Encoded protein: CASSPGTSGEQFF.

The rearrangement uses TRBV7-2 and TRBJ1-5; D is possibly TRBD1 (5 bases). The CDR3 consists of 13 residues. Germline CDR1 is SGHTA and CDR2 is FQGNSA. The V end was cut by 1 base, the J end by 6 bases, with 7 bases between. In nucleotides, the CDR3 is TGTGCCAGCAGCTTAGGGGGGACTCAGCCCCAGCATTTT. Translating gives CASSLGGTQPQHF.

This chain joins TRBV6-6 and TRBJ1-5; D possibly corresponds to TRBD1 (5 bases). Per the germline V gene, CDR1 is MNHNY and CDR2 is SVGAGI (reference sequence). The CDR3 is made up of 16 amino acids. The V and J ends lost 4 bases and 2 bases respectively, with 15 bases between them. The CDR3 DNA follows: TGTGCCAGCAGTTTATTGAGGGGAGAGGGCAATCAGCCCCAGCATTTT. Translation: CASSLLRGEGNQPQHF.

The CDR3 nucleotides read TGTGCCAGCAGTGAGGACCTAGCGGAAGAGACCCAGTACTTC. The encoded protein is CASSEDLAEETQYF. J is TRBJ2-5 and V is TRBV2, with 7 nucleotides matching TRBD2. This CDR3 spans 14 amino acids. V lost 3 bases, J lost 3 bases, and 4 bases stayed unmatched. Germline CDR1 and CDR2: SNHLY and FYNNEI. The full variable domain, completed using reference TRBV2 and TRBJ2-5, is EPEVTQTPSHQVTQMGQEVILRCVPISNHLYFYWYRQILGQKVEFLVSFYNNEISEKSEIFDDQFSVERPDGSNFTLKIRSTKLEDSAMYFCASSEDLAEETQYFGPGTRLLVL.

The chain's CDR3 is CASSGYMGQGQGSSYNEQFF. CDR3 DNA sequence: TGTGCCAGCAGCGGATACATGGGACAGGGGCAAGGGAGCTCCTACAATGAGCAGTTCTTC. V and J are TRBV9 and TRBJ2-1, with TRBD1 matching 10 bases. Germline V gene data show CDR1 as SGDLS and CDR2 as YYNGEE. Trimming took 3 bases from V and 0 from J; bases not matched to a gene: 15. The CDR3 is 20 residues long.